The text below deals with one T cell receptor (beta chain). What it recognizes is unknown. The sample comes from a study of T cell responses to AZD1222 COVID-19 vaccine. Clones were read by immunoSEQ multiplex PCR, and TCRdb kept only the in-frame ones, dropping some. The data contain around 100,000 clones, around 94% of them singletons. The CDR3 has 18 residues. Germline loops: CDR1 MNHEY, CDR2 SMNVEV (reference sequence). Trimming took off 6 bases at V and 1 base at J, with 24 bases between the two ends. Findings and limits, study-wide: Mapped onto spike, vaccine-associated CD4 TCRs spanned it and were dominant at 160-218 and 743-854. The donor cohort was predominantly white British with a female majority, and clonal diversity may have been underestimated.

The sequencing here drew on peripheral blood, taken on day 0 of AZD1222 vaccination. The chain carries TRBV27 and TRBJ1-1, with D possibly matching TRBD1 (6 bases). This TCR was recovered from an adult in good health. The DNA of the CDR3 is TGTGCCAGCAGCGCCTTCATCCTCCGGGACACCAAGAACACTGAAGCTTTCTTT. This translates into CASSAFILRDTKNTEAFF.